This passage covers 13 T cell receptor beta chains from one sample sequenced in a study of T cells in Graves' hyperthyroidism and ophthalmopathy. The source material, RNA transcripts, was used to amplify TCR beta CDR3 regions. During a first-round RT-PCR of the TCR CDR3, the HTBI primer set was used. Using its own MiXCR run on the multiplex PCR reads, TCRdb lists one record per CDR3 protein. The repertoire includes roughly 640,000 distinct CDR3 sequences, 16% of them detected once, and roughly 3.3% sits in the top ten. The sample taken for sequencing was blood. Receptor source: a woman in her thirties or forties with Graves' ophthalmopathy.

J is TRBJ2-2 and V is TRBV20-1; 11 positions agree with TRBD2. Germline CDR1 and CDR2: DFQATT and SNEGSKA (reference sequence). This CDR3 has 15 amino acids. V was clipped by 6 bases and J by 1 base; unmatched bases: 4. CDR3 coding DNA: TGCAGTGCCCCTACTAGCGGGAGGAACACCGGGGAGCTGTTTTTT. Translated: CSAPTSGRNTGELFF.

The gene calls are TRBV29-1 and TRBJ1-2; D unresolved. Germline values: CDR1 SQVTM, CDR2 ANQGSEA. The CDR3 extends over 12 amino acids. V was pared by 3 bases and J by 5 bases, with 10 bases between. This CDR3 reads CSVERVGYGYTF. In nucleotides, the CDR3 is TGCAGCGTTGAGCGGGTTGGGTATGGCTACACCTTC.

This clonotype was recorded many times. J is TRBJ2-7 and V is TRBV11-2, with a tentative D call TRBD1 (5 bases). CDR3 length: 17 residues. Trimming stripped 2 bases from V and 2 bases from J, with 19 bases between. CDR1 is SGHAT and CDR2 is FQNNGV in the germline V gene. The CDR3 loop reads CASSLTGTLRRAYEQYF. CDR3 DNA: TGTGCCAGCAGCTTAACAGGCACTCTACGACGGGCCTACGAGCAGTACTTC.

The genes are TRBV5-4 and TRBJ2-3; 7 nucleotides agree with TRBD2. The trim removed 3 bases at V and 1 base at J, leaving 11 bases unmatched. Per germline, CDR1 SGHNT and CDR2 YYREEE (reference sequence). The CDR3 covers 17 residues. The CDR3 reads CASSYPIGGGGTDTQYF. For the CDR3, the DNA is TGTGCCAGCAGCTACCCTATTGGGGGGGGGGGCACAGATACGCAGTATTTT. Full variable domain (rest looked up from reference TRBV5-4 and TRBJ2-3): ETGVTQSPTHLIKTRGQQVTLRCSSQSGHNTVSWYQQALGQGPQFIFQYYREEENGRGNFPPRFSGLQFPNYSSELNVNALELDDSALYLCASSYPIGGGGTDTQYFGPGTRLTVL.

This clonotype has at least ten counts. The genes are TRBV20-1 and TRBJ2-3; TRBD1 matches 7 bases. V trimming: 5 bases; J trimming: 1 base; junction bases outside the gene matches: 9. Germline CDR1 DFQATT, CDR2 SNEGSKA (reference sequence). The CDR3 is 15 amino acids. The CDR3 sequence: CSAFTGVLGTDTQYF. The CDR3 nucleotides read TGCAGTGCTTTTACAGGGGTCCTAGGCACAGATACGCAGTATTTT.

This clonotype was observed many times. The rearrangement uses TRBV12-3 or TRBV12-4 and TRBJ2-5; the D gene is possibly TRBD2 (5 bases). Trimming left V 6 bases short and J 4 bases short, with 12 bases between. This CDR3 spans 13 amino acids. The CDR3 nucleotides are TGTGCCAGCAGACCGAGTGAGGGAGAGACCCAGTACTTC. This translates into CASRPSEGETQYF.

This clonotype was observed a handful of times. DNA of the CDR3: TGTGCCAGCAGCCGTGAGTGGACCACCGGGGAGCTGTTTTTT. Translation gives CASSREWTTGELFF. This sequence joins TRBV5-5 and TRBJ2-2, with no clear D. V lost 4 bases to trimming and J lost 4 bases, with 11 bases between them. From germline, CDR1 is SGHKS and CDR2 YYEKEE (reference sequence). This CDR3 comprises 14 residues.

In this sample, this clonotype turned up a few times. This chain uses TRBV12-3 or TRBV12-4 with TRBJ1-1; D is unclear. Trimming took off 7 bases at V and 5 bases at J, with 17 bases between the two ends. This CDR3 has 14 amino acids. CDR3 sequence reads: CASIGIVRGTEAFF. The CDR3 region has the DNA TGTGCCAGCATTGGAATCGTTCGCGGTACTGAAGCTTTCTTT.

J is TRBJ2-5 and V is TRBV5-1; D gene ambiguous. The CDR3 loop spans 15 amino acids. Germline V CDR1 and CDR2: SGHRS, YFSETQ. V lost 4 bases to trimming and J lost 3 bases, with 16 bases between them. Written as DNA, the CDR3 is TGCGCCAGCAGCGCTTCTCCACGCGCGGAAGAGACCCAGTACTTC. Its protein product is CASSASPRAEETQYF.

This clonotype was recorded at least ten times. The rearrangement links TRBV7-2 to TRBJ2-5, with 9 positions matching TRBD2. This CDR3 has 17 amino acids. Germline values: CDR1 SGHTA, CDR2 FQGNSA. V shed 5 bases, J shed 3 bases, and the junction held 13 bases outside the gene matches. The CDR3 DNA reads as TGTGCCAGCAGCCCAAGGGGAGCGGGAGGATTTAAAGAGACCCAGTACTTC. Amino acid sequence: CASSPRGAGGFKETQYF.

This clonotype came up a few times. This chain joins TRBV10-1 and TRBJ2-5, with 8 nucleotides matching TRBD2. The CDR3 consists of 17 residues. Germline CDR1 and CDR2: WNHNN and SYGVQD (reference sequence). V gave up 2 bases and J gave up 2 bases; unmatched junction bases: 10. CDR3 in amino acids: CASSEPSGGADQETQYF. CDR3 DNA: TGCGCCAGCAGTGAGCCCTCCGGGGGGGCCGATCAAGAGACCCAGTACTTC.

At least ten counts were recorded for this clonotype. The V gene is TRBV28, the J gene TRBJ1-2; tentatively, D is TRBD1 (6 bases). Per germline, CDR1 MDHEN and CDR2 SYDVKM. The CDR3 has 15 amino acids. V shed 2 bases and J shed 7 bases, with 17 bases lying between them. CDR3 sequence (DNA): TGTGCCAGCAGTTTAAAGGGGGAAGGGGCAGGTGGCTACACCTTC. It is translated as CASSLKGEGAGGYTF.

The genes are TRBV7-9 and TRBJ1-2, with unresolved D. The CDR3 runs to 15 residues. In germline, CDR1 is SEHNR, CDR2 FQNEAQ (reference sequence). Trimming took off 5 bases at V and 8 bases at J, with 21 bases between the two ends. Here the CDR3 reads CASSPPGRQKIGYTF. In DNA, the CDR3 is TGTGCCAGCAGCCCTCCGGGTCGCCAAAAGATCGGCTACACCTTC.